Sequencing of this T cell receptor beta chain was carried out in a study of post-analysis software for immune sequencing data. Germline assignment: CDR1 SEHNR and CDR2 FQNEAQ (reference sequence). V gave up 5 bases and J gave up 7 bases; unmatched junction bases: 9. The CDR3 has 15 residues. Prepared TCR beta cDNA libraries contained unique molecular identifiers. Some 500,000 cDNA molecules were recovered from an input of about 0.9 to 10 million T cells. TCRdb redid the calling of the PCR reads with MiXCR, one entry per CDR3 protein. The table has about 800,000 distinct CDR3 sequences, about 32% seen once; the top ten hold 0.56%. Overall study findings and caveats: About five TRBV segments occurring more often in patients than controls included TRBV5-6, TRBV5-1 and TRBV20-1. In multiple sclerosis, normalized Chao1 diversity was significantly below that of controls.

On this clonotype: As yet, its antigen is unknown.

Material for sequencing was blood. This clonotype was obtained from a girl aged 10 to 17 with multiple sclerosis. The chain couples TRBV7-9 to TRBJ2-2, with 8 bases lining up with TRBD1. Here the CDR3 DNA reads TGTGCCAGCAGCCTCTTGACAGGGGATAGCGGGGAGCTGTTTTTT. It encodes CASSLLTGDSGELFF.